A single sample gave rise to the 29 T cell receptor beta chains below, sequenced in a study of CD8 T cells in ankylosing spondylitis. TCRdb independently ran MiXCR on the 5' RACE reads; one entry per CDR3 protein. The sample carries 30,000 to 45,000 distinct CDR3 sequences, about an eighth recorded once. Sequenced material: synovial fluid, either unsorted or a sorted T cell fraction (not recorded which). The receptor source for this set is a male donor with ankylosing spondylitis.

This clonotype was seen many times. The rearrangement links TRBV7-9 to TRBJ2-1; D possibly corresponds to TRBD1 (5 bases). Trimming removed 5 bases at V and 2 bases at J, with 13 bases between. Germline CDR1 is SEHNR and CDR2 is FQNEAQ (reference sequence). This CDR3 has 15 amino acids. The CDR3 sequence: CASSPNWGTYNEQFF. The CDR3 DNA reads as TGTGCCAGCAGCCCCAATTGGGGCACCTACAATGAGCAGTTCTTC.

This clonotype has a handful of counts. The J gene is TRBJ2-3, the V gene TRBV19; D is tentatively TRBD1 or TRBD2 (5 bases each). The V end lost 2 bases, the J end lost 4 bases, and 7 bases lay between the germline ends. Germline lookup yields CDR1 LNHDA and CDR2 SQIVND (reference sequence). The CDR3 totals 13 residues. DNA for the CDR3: TGTGCCAGTAGTATATGGGGACCAGATACGCAGTATTTT. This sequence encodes CASSIWGPDTQYF. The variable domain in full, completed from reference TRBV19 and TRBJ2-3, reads DGGITQSPKYLFRKEGQNVTLSCEQNLNHDAMYWYRQDPGQGLRLIYYSQIVNDFQKGDIAEGYSVSREKKESFPLTVTSAQKNPTAFYLCASSIWGPDTQYFGPGTRLTVL.

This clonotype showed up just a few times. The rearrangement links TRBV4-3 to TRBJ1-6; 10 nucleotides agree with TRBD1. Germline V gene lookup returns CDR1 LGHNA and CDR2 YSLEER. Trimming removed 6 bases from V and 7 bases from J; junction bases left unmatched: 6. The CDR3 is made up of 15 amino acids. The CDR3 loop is CASRGQGLRNSPLHF. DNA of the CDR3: TGCGCCAGCAGGGGACAGGGGTTGAGGAATTCACCCCTCCACTTT.

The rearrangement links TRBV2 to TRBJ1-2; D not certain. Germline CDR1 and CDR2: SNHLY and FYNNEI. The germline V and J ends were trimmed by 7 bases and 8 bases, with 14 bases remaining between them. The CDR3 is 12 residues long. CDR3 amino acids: CASIELTQGYTF. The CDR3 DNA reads TGTGCCAGCATAGAGTTAACTCAGGGCTACACCTTC. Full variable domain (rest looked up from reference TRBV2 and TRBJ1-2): EPEVTQTPSHQVTQMGQEVILRCVPISNHLYFYWYRQILGQKVEFLVSFYNNEISEKSEIFDDQFSVERPDGSNFTLKIRSTKLEDSAMYFCASIELTQGYTFGSGTRLTVV.

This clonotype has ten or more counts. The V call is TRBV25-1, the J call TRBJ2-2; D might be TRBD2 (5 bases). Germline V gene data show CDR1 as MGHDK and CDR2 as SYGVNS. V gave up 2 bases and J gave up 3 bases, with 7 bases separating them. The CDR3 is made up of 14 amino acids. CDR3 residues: CASSESGDTGELFF. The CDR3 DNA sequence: TGTGCCAGCAGTGAAAGCGGAGACACCGGGGAGCTGTTTTTT.

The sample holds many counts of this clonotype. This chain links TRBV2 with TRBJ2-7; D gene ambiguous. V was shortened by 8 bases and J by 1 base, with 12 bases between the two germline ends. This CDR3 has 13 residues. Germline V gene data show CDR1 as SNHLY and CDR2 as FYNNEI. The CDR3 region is CASRYQTSYEQYF. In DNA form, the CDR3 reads TGTGCCAGCCGCTATCAGACTTCCTACGAGCAGTACTTC.

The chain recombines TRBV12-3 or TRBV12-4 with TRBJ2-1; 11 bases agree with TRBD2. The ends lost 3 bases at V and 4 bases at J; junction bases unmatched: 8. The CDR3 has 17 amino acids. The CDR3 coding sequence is TGTGCCAGCAGTTTGGGGCCGGGACTAGCGGATTACAATGAGCAGTTCTTC. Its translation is CASSLGPGLADYNEQFF.

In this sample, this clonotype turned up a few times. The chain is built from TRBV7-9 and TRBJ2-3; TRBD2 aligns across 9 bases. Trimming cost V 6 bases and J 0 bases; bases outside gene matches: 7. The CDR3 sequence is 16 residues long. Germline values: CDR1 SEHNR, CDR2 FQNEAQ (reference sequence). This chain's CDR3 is CASSNGLASSTDTQYF. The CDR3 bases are TGTGCCAGCAGTAACGGACTAGCGTCTAGCACAGATACGCAGTATTTT.

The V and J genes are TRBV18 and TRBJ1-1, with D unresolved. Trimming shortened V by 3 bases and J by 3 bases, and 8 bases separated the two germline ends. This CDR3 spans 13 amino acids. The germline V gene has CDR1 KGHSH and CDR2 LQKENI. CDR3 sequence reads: CASSPTEYTEAFF. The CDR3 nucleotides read TGTGCCAGCTCACCGACGGAGTACACTGAAGCTTTCTTT.

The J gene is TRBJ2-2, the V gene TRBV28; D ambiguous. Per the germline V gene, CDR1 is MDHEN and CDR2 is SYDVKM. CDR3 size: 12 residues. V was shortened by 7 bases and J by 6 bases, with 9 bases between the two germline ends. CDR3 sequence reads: CASTVTAGELFF. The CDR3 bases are TGTGCCAGCACGGTCACGGCCGGGGAGCTGTTTTTT.

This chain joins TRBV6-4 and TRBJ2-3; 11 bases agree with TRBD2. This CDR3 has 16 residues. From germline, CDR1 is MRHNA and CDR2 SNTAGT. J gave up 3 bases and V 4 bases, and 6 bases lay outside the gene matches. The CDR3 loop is CASSGGTSGGTDTQYF. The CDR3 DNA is TGTGCCAGCAGTGGCGGAACTAGCGGGGGAACAGATACGCAGTATTTT.

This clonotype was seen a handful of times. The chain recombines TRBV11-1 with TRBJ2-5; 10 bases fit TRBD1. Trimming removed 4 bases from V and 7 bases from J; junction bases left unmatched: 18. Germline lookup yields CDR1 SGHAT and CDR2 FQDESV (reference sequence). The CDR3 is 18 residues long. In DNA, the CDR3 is TGTGCCAGCAGCTGGAACCGGGACAGGGGCAACCTAATAGGGACCCAGTACTTC. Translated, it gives CASSWNRDRGNLIGTQYF.

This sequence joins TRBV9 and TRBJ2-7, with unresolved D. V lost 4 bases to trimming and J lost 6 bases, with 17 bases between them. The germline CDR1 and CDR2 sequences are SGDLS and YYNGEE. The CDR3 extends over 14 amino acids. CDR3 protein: CASSSRLGYVEQYF. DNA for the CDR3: TGTGCCAGCAGCTCGCGACTGGGATACGTCGAGCAGTACTTC.

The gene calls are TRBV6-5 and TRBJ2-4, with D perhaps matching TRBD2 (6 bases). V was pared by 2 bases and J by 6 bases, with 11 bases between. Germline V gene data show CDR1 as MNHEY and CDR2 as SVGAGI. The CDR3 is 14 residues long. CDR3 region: CASSYRPGGNIQYF. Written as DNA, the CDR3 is TGTGCCAGCAGTTACAGGCCCGGGGGAAACATTCAGTACTTC.

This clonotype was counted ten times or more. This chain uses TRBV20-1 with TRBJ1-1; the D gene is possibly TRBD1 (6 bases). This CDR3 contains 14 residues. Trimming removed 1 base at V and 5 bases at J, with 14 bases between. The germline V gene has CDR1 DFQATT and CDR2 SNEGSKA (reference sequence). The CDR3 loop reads CSARVENRETEAFF. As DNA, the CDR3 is TGCAGTGCTAGAGTAGAGAACAGGGAGACTGAAGCTTTCTTT.

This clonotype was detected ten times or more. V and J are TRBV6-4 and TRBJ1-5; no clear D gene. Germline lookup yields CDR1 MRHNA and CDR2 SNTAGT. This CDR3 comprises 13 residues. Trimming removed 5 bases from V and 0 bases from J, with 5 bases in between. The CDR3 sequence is CASSKDSNQPQHF. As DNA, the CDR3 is TGTGCCAGCAGTAAAGATAGCAATCAGCCCCAGCATTTT.

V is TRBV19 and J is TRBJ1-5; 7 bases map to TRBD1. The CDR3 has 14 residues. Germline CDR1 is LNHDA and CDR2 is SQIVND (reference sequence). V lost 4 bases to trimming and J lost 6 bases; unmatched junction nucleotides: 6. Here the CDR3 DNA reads TGTGCCAGTAGTACCAAGACAGGGCGTCAGCCCCAGCATTTT. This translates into CASSTKTGRQPQHF.

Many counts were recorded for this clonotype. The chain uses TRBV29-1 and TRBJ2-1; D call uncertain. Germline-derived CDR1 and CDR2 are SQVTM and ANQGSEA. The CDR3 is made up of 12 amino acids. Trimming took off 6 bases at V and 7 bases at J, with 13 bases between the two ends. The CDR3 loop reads CSVVLPGNEQFF. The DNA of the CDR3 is TGCAGCGTCGTACTACCTGGGAATGAGCAGTTCTTC.

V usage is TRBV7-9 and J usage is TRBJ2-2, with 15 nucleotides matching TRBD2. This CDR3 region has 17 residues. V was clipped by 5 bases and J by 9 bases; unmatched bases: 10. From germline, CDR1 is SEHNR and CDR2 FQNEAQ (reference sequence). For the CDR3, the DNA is TGTGCCAGCAGCCCCCGGACTAGCGGGAGGGCCTGGAGGGAGCTGTTTTTT. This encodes CASSPRTSGRAWRELFF.

CDR3 protein: CASRNFGTLDTEAFF. The CDR3 bases are TGTGCCAGCAGGAATTTCGGGACATTAGACACTGAAGCTTTCTTT. This sequence joins TRBV12-3 or TRBV12-4 and TRBJ1-1; D may be TRBD1 (6 bases). V lost 6 bases to trimming and J lost 3 bases, with 17 bases between them. There are 15 residues in the CDR3.

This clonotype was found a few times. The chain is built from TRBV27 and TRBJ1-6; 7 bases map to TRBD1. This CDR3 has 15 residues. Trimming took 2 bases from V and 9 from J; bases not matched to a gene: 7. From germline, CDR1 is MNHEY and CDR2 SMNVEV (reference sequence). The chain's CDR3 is CASSLRDSHRSPLHF. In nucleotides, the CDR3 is TGTGCCAGCAGTTTAAGGGACAGCCACCGTTCACCCCTCCACTTT.

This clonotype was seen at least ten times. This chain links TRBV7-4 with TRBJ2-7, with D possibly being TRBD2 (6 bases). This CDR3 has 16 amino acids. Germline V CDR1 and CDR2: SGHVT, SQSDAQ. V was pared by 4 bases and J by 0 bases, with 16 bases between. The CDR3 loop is CASSSPGEAHSYEQYF. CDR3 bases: TGTGCCAGCAGCTCTCCGGGGGAAGCCCACTCCTACGAGCAGTACTTC.

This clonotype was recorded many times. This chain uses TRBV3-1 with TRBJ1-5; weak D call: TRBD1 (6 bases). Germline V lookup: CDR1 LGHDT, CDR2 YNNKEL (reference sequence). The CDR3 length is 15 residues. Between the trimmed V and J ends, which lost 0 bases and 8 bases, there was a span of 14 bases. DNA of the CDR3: TGTGCCAGCAGCCAAGATGCCTTGGGACAAGAGCCCCAGCATTTT. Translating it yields CASSQDALGQEPQHF.

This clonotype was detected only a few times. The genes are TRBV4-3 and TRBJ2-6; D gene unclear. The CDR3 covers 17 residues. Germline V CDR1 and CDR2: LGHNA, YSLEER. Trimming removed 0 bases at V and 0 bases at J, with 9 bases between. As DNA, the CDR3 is TGCGCCAGCAGCCAAGATACGTCAGGCTCTGGGGCCAACGTCCTGACTTTC. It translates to CASSQDTSGSGANVLTF.

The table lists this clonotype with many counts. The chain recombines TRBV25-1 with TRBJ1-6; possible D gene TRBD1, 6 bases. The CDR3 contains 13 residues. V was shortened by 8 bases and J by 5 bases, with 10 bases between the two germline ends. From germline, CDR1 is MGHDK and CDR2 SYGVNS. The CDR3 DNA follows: TGTGCCAGCTCGCAGGGGAATAATTCACCCCTCCACTTT. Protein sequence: CASSQGNNSPLHF. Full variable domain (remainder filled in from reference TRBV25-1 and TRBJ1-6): EADIYQTPRYLVIGTGKKITLECSQTMGHDKMYWYQQDPGMELHLIHYSYGVNSTEKGDLSSESTVSRIRTEHFPLTLESARPSHTSQYLCASSQGNNSPLHFGNGTRLTVT.

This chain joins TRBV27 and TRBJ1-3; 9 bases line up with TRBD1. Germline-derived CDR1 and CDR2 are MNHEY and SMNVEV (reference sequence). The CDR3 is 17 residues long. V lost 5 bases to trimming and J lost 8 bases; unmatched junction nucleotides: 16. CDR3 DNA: TGTGCCAGCAGTCCACGACCCCCGGGACAGGGATGGTACACCATATATTTT. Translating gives CASSPRPPGQGWYTIYF.

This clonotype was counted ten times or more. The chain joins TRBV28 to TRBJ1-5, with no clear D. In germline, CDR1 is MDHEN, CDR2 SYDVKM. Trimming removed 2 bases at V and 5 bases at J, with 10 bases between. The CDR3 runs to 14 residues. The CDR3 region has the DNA TGTGCCAGCAGTTTAAAGCCCGGGTATCAGCCCCAGCATTTT. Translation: CASSLKPGYQPQHF.

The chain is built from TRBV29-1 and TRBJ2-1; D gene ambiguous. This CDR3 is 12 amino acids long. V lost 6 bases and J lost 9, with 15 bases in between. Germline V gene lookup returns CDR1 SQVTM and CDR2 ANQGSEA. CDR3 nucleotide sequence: TGCAGCGTCAAAGGAGTCTTGGCTGAGCAGTTCTTC. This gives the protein CSVKGVLAEQFF.

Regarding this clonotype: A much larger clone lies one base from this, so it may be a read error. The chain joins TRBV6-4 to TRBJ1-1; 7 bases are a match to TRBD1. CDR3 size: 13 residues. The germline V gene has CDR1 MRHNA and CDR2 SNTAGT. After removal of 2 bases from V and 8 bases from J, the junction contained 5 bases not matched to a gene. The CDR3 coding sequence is TGTGCCAGCAGTGACGCACAGGGACAGGAAGCTTTCTTT. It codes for CASSDAQGQEAFF.